This passage covers 20 T cell receptor beta chains from one sample sequenced in a study of T cell changes during pregnancy in multiple sclerosis. Repertoires were generated with immunoSEQ multiplex PCR, while TCRdb's copy carries only in-frame clones and drops some. The table records 85,000 to 110,000 clones, 92% of them present only once. The source material was peripheral blood, sampled after pregnancy. Receptors were obtained from a female donor with multiple sclerosis, enrolled in a pregnancy study.

J is TRBJ2-3 and V is TRBV18; 8 nucleotides match TRBD2. Germline V gene sequence: CDR1 KGHSH, CDR2 LQKENI. This CDR3 is 16 amino acids long. After removal of 3 bases from V and 2 bases from J, the junction contained 7 bases not matched to a gene. The CDR3: CASSPSRGGSTDTQYF. The CDR3 DNA is TGTGCCAGCTCACCGAGTCGGGGGGGCTCCACAGATACGCAGTATTTT. Using reference TRBV18 and TRBJ2-3 for the parts outside the CDR3, the full variable domain is NAGVMQNPRHLVRRRGQEARLRCSPMKGHSHVYWYRQLPEEGLKFMVYLQKENIIDESGMPKERFSAEFPKEGPSILRIQQVVRGDSAAYFCASSPSRGGSTDTQYFGPGTRLTVL.

CDR3 sequence (DNA): TGTGCCAGCAGCCCTACCGTTCGGCTAGCGGGAGATGCTAAGACCTACAATGAGCAGTTCTTC. Protein product: CASSPTVRLAGDAKTYNEQFF. The V and J genes are TRBV7-3 and TRBJ2-1; 10 nucleotides match TRBD2. The V segment lost 5 bases and the J segment 2 bases; nucleotides outside the gene matches: 21. Germline lookup yields CDR1 SGHTA and CDR2 FQGTGA. The CDR3 spans 21 residues.

V usage is TRBV5-4 and J usage is TRBJ1-1; 9 bases line up with TRBD1. Trimming cost V 4 bases and J 4 bases; bases outside gene matches: 8. The germline CDR1 and CDR2 sequences are SGHNT and YYREEE (reference sequence). The CDR3 sequence is 15 residues long. The CDR3 sequence is CASSQRRTGATEAFF. CDR3 in DNA: TGTGCCAGCAGCCAAAGGAGGACAGGGGCCACTGAAGCTTTCTTT.

The chain recombines TRBV7-8 with TRBJ1-1; D is ambiguous. Trimming shortened V by 7 bases and J by 8 bases, and 14 bases separated the two germline ends. The CDR3 consists of 12 residues. The germline gives CDR1 SGHVS, CDR2 FQNEAQ. This chain's CDR3 is CASTSPEGEAFF. The CDR3 DNA follows: TGTGCCAGCACCTCCCCGGAGGGAGAAGCTTTCTTT. Full variable domain (outside the CDR3, taken from reference TRBV7-8 and TRBJ1-1): GAGVSQSPRYKVAKRGQDVALRCDPISGHVSLFWYQQALGQGPEFLTYFQNEAQLDKSGLPSDRFFAERPEGSVSTLKIQRTQQEDSAVYLCASTSPEGEAFFGQGTRLTVV.

This clone was observed a single time. CDR3 sequence: CASRKGEYTGELFF. The CDR3 bases are TGTGCCAGCCGAAAAGGAGAGTACACCGGGGAGCTGTTTTTT. The chain couples TRBV6-4 to TRBJ2-2; D unresolved. The CDR3 is 14 amino acids. Germline values: CDR1 MRHNA, CDR2 SNTAGT. Trimming cost V 8 bases and J 3 bases, with 13 bases left between them.

This chain joins TRBV5-1 and TRBJ2-7; 7 nucleotides align to TRBD1. From germline, CDR1 is SGHRS and CDR2 YFSETQ. This CDR3 has 13 amino acids. V lost 5 bases to trimming and J lost 5 bases; unmatched junction nucleotides: 7. Here the CDR3 reads CASRPTGSHEQYF. The CDR3 DNA reads as TGCGCCAGCAGGCCGACAGGGTCCCACGAGCAGTACTTC.

The chain couples TRBV7-2 to TRBJ2-3; perhaps TRBD2 as D (5 bases). From germline, CDR1 is SGHTA and CDR2 FQGNSA. The CDR3 is 16 residues long. The V end was cut by 1 base, the J end by 0 bases, with 11 bases between. The CDR3 loop is CASSLVGSISTDTQYF. Here the CDR3 DNA reads TGTGCCAGCAGCTTAGTAGGGAGCATTAGCACAGATACGCAGTATTTT.

The chain uses TRBV2 and TRBJ2-3, with 9 bases fitting TRBD1. V dropped 6 bases and J dropped 2; count of bases not matched to a gene: 9. The CDR3 is 16 amino acids. Germline CDR1 SNHLY, CDR2 FYNNEI. The CDR3 DNA reads TGTGCCAGCAGACGGACAGGGGCGACCCTCACAGATACGCAGTATTTT. It encodes CASRRTGATLTDTQYF.

The V call is TRBV2, the J call TRBJ2-5; 9 nucleotides line up with TRBD2. The germline gives CDR1 SNHLY, CDR2 FYNNEI. V dropped 7 bases and J dropped 5; count of bases not matched to a gene: 8. The CDR3 has 14 amino acids. As DNA, the CDR3 is TGTGCCAGCATTAGGCGGGGGGGCACCGAGACCCAGTACTTC. Translating gives CASIRRGGTETQYF.

V gene TRBV27 combines with J gene TRBJ1-2; 9 bases line up with TRBD1. CDR1 is MNHEY and CDR2 is SMNVEV in the germline V gene (reference sequence). The CDR3 has 13 amino acids. J gave up 3 bases and V 7 bases, and 3 bases lay outside the gene matches. For the CDR3, the DNA is TGTGCCAGCACGGGACAGGGCGACTATGGCTACACCTTC. This codes for CASTGQGDYGYTF.

This rearrangement joins TRBV7-2 to TRBJ2-7; the D gene is possibly TRBD1 (7 bases). This CDR3 is 15 amino acids long. V lost 5 bases and J lost 3, with 17 bases in between. CDR1 SGHTA and CDR2 FQGNSA come from the germline V gene. As DNA, the CDR3 is TGTGCCAGCAGCCCCCAACAGGGGAGGCACTACGAGCAGTACTTC. The encoded protein is CASSPQQGRHYEQYF.

V and J are TRBV29-1 and TRBJ2-7; no clear D gene. The germline V gene has CDR1 SQVTM and CDR2 ANQGSEA. The CDR3 runs to 12 residues. Trimming pared 0 bases from V and 4 bases from J, leaving 7 bases between. CDR3 amino acids: CSVEDQAYEQYF. The CDR3 nucleotides are TGCAGCGTTGAAGATCAGGCGTACGAGCAGTACTTC.

The rearrangement joins TRBV21-1 to TRBJ2-7; the table's D call of TRBD1 was not tested on the DNA. TRBV21-1 is a pseudogene. The CDR3 extends over 16 amino acids. CDR3 sequence: CASSKDCQDRGHEQYF. DNA for the CDR3: TGTGCCAGCAGCAAAGACTGCCAGGACAGGGGGCACGAGCAGTACTTC.

The chain is built from TRBV5-1 and TRBJ2-3, with D tentatively TRBD1 (5 bases). This CDR3 is built from 15 residues. Germline V gives CDR1 SGHRS, CDR2 YFSETQ. With 5 bases removed from V and 0 bases from J, the gap between germline ends came to 13 bases. CDR3 in amino acids: CASSVDSRSTDTQYF. The CDR3 region has the DNA TGCGCCAGCAGTGTCGACAGTCGGAGCACAGATACGCAGTATTTT.

This clone was counted once. This rearrangement joins TRBV4-1 to TRBJ2-5; TRBD2 agrees at 14 bases. CDR1 MGHRA and CDR2 YSYEKL come from the germline V gene. The length of the CDR3 is 16 residues. J gave up 5 bases and V 4 bases, and 6 bases lay outside the gene matches. The CDR3 nucleotides read TGCGCCAGCAGCCCTGGGACTAGCGGGAGATTGGAGACCCAGTACTTC. It translates to CASSPGTSGRLETQYF.

This chain uses TRBV14 with TRBJ1-1; D unclear. V was cut by 4 bases and J by 1 base, with 4 bases left in between. Germline V lookup: CDR1 SGHDN, CDR2 FVKESK. The CDR3 contains 12 residues. CDR3 protein: CASSRRNTEAFF. The CDR3 DNA is TGTGCCAGCAGCCGTAGGAACACTGAAGCTTTCTTT.

V usage is TRBV21-1 and J usage is TRBJ2-7; the DNA was not compared with TRBD2, the D call given in the table. TRBV21-1 is designated a pseudogene. The CDR3 is made up of 16 amino acids. The CDR3 DNA sequence: TGTGCCAGCAGCAAAGAAAGCGCGGGCTACTCCTACGAGCAGTACTTC. Its protein is CASSKESAGYSYEQYF.

This clone was detected only once. The chain recombines TRBV30 with TRBJ2-7; D is uncertain. This CDR3 has 11 amino acids. V gave up 0 bases and J gave up 7 bases, with 7 bases separating them. CDR1 GTSNPN and CDR2 SVGIG come from the germline V gene (reference sequence). The CDR3 nucleotides read TGTGCCTGGAGTGTATTAATGGAGCAGTACTTC. This encodes CAWSVLMEQYF.

V and J are TRBV2 and TRBJ1-1; 7 bases align to TRBD1. Per germline, CDR1 SNHLY and CDR2 FYNNEI. Trimming at V came to 4 bases and at J to 9 bases, leaving 11 bases not matched to a gene. The length of the CDR3 is 14 residues. Here the CDR3 DNA reads TGTGCCAGCAGTGGGACGACAGGGTCCTGGAAAGCTTTCTTT. Protein product: CASSGTTGSWKAFF.

This clone was counted a single time. V usage is TRBV6-5 and J usage is TRBJ2-4; 10 bases align to TRBD2. The trim removed 0 bases at V and 4 bases at J, leaving 0 bases unmatched. CDR1 is MNHEY, CDR2 SVGAGI, per germline. The CDR3 extends over 15 amino acids. CDR3 DNA: TGTGCCAGCAGTTACTCGACTAGCGGGAAAAACATTCAGTACTTC. It translates to CASSYSTSGKNIQYF.